This TCR beta chain was identified during a study of graft-versus-host responses after intestinal transplantation. Study-wide context: Isolated intestinal, liver-intestinal, or multivisceral transplants had been given to the recipients. Recipients were all induced with anti-thymocyte globulin, then given tacrolimus and steroids for 3 to 4 years. General study findings and limits: After transplant, early declines in HvG clones were associated with peak levels of circulating GvH clones.

As regards this clone: What it recognizes is unknown.

Only in-frame clones appear in the TCRdb table, and some are missing; sequencing was by immunoSEQ multiplex PCR. The sample has 99,000 or so clones, around 92% seen once. CDR1 SEHNR and CDR2 FQNEAQ come from the germline V gene (reference sequence). The CDR3 runs to 13 residues. V shed 5 bases and J shed 8 bases, with 15 bases lying between them. The clonotype originates from a human donor who was the organ donor for an intestinal transplant. The chain employs TRBV7-9 and TRBJ1-1, with D perhaps matching TRBD1 (5 bases). The input for sequencing was unstimulated CD8+ T cells sorted from spleen or lymph node cells, taken before transplant. For the CDR3, the DNA is TGTGCCAGCAGCCCTAGCGGAGGGACCGAAGCTTTCTTT. Translation: CASSPSGGTEAFF.